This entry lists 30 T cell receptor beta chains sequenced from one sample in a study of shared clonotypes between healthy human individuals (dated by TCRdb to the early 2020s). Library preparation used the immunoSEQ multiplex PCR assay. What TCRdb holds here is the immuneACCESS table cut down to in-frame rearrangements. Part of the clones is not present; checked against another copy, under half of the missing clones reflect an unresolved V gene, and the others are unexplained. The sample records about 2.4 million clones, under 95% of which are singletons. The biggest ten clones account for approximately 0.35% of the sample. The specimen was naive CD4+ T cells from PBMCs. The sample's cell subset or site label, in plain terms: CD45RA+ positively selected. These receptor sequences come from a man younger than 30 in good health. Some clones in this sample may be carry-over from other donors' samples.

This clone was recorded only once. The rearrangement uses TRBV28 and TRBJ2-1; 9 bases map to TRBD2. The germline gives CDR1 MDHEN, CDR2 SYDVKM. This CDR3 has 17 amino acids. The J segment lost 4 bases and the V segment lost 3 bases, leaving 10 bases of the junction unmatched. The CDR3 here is CASSLNSRGRGYNEQFF. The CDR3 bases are TGTGCCAGCAGTTTGAATAGTCGCGGGAGGGGTTACAATGAGCAGTTCTTC.

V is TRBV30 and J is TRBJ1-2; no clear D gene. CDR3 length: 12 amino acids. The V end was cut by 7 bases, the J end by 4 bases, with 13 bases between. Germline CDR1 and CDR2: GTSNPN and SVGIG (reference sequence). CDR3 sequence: CASTPEGYGYTF. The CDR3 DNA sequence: TGTGCCTCCACACCTGAGGGCTATGGCTACACCTTC.

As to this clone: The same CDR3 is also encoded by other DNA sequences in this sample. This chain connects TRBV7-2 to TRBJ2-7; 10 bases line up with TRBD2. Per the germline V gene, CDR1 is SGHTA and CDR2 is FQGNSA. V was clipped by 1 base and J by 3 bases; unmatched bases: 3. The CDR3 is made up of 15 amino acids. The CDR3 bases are TGTGCCAGCAGCTTAGGCCTAGCGGGGGTCTACGAGCAGTACTTC. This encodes CASSLGLAGVYEQYF.

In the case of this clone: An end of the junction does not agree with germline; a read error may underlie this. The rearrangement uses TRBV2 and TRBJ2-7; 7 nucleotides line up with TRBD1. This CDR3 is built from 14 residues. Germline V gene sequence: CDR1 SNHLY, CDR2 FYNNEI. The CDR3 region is CASTEQGTSYEQYF. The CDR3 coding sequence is TGTGCCAGCACTGAACAGGGGACATCCTACGAGCAGTACTTC.

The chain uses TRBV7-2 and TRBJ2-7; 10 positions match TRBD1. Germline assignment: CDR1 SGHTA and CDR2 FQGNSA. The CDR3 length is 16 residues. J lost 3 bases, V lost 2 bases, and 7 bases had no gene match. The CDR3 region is CASSLNRQGANYEQYF. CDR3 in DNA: TGTGCCAGCAGCTTAAATCGACAGGGGGCAAACTACGAGCAGTACTTC.

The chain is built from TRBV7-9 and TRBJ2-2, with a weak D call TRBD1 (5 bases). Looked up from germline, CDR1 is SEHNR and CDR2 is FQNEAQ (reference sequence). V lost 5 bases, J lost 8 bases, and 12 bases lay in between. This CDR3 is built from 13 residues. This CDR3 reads CASSPVGVGELFF. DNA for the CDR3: TGTGCCAGCAGCCCAGTAGGGGTTGGGGAGCTGTTTTTT.

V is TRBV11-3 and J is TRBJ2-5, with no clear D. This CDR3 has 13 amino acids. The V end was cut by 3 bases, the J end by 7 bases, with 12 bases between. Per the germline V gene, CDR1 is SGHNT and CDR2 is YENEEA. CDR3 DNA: TGTGCCAGCAGCTTCACGAATCTGGGGACCCAGTACTTC. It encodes CASSFTNLGTQYF. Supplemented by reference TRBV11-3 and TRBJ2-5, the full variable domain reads EAGVVQSPRYKIIEKKQPVAFWCNPISGHNTLYWYLQNLGQGPELLIRYENEEAVDDSQLPKDRFSAERLKGVDSTLKIQPAELGDSAVYLCASSFTNLGTQYFGPGTRLLVL.

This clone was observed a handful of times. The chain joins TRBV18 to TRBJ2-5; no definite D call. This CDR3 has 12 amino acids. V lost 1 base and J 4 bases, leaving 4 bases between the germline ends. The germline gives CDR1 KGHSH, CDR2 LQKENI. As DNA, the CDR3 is TGTGCCAGCTCACCACTGTCAGAGACCCAGTACTTC. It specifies CASSPLSETQYF.

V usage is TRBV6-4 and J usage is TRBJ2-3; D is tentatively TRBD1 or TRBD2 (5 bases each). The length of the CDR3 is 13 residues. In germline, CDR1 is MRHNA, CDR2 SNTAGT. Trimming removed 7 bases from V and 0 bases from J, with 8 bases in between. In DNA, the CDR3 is TGTGCCAGCACCAGGGACAGCACAGATACGCAGTATTTT. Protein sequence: CASTRDSTDTQYF.

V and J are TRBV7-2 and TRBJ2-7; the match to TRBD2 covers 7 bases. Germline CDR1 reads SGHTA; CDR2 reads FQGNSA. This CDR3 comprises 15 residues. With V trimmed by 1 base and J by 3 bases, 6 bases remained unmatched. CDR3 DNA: TGTGCCAGCAGCTTAGTTCCGGGAGGCTACTACGAGCAGTACTTC. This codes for CASSLVPGGYYEQYF.

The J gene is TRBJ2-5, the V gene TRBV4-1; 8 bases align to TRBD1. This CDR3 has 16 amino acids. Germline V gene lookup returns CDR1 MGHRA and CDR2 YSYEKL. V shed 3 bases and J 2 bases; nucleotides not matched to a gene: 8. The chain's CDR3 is CASSHRKDRVQETQYF. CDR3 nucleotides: TGCGCCAGCAGCCATAGAAAGGACAGGGTACAAGAGACCCAGTACTTC.

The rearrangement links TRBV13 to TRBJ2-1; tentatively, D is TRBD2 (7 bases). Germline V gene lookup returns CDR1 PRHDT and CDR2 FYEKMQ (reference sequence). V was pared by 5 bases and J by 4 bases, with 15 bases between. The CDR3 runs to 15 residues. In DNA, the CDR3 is TGTGCCAGCAGCCGGGGGGCCGGTGGGTACAATGAGCAGTTCTTC. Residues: CASSRGAGGYNEQFF.

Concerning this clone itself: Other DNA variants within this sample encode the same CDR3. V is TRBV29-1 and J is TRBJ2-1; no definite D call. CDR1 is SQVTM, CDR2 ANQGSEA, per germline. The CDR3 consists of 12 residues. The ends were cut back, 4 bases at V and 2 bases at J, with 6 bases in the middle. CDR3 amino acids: CSVGDPYNEQFF. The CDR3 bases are TGCAGCGTTGGAGATCCCTACAATGAGCAGTTCTTC.

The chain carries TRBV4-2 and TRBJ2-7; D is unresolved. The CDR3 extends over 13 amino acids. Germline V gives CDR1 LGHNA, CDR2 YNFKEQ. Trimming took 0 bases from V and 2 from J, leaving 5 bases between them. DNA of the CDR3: TGTGCCAGCAGCCAAGATACAGCCTACGAGCAGTACTTC. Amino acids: CASSQDTAYEQYF.

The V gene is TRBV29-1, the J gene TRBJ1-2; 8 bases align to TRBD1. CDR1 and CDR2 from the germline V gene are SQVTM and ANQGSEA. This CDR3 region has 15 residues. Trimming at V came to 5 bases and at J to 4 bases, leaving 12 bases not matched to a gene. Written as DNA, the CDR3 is TGCAGCGTTCGCAGCAGGGGGCGAGATCTCTATGGCTACACCTTC. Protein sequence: CSVRSRGRDLYGYTF.

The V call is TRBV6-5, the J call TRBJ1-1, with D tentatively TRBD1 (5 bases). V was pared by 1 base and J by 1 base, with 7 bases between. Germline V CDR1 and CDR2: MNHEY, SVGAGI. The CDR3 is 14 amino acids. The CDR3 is CASSYLGANTEAFF. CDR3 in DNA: TGTGCCAGCAGTTACTTAGGGGCGAACACTGAAGCTTTCTTT.

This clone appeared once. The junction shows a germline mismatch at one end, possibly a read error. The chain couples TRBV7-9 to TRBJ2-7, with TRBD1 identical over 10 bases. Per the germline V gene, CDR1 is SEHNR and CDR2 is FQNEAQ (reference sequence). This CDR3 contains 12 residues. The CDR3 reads CASSHREGQGDF. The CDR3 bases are TGTGCCAGCAGCCACCGGGAAGGACAGGGGGACTTC.

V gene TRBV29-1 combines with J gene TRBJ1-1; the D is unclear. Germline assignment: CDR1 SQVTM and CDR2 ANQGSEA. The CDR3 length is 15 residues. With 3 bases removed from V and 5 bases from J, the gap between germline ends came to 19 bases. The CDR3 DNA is TGCAGCGTTGAGGGGAGTCAGTATGCGGGGACTGAAGCTTTCTTT. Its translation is CSVEGSQYAGTEAFF.

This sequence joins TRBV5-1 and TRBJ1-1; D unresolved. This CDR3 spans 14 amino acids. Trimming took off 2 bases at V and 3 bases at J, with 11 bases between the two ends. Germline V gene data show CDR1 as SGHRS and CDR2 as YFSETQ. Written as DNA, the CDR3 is TGCGCCAGCAGCTTTTATCGAAGGGACACTGAAGCTTTCTTT. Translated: CASSFYRRDTEAFF. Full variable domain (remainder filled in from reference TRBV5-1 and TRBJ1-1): KAGVTQTPRYLIKTRGQQVTLSCSPISGHRSVSWYQQTPGQGLQFLFEYFSETQRNKGNFPGRFSGRQFSNSRSEMNVSTLELGDSALYLCASSFYRRDTEAFFGQGTRLTVV.

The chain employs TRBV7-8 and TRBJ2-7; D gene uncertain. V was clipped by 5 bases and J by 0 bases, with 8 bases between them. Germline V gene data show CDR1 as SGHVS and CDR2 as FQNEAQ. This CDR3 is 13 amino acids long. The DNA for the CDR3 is TGTGCCAGCAGCCACGACCACTCCTACGAGCAGTACTTC. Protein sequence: CASSHDHSYEQYF.

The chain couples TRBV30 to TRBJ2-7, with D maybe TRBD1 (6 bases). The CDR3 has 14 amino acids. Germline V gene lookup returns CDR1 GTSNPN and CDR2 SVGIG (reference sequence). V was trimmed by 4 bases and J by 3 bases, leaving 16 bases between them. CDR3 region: CAWKSPGAVYEQYF. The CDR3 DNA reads TGTGCCTGGAAATCGCCAGGGGCGGTCTACGAGCAGTACTTC. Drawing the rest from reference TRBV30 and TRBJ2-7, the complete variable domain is SQTIHQWPATLVQPVGSPLSLECTVEGTSNPNLYWYRQAAGRGLQLLFYSVGIGQISSEVPQNLSASRPQDRQFILSSKKLLLSDSGFYLCAWKSPGAVYEQYFGPGTRLTVT.

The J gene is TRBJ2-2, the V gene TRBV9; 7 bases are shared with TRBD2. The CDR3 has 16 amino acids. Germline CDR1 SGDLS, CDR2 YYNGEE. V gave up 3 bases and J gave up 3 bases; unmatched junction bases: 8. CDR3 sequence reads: CASSEVGRGDTGELFF. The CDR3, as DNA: TGTGCCAGCAGCGAGGTGGGGAGGGGAGACACCGGGGAGCTGTTTTTT.

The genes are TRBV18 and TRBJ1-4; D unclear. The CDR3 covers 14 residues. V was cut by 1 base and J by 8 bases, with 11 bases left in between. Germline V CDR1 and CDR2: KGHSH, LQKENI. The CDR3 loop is CASSPQGVKEKLFF. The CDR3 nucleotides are TGTGCCAGCTCACCACAGGGCGTGAAGGAAAAACTGTTTTTT. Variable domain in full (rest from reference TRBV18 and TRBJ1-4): NAGVMQNPRHLVRRRGQEARLRCSPMKGHSHVYWYRQLPEEGLKFMVYLQKENIIDESGMPKERFSAEFPKEGPSILRIQQVVRGDSAAYFCASSPQGVKEKLFFGSGTQLSVL.

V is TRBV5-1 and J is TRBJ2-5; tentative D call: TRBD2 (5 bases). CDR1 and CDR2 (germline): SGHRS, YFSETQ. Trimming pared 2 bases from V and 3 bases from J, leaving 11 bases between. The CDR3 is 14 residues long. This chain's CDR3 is CASSFGERKETQYF. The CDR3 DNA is TGCGCCAGCAGCTTCGGGGAGAGAAAAGAGACCCAGTACTTC.

The CDR3 DNA is TGTGCCAGCAGTCCCGGGACAGGGGTGTATGGCTACACCTTC. Its protein product is CASSPGTGVYGYTF. The chain is built from TRBV27 and TRBJ1-2; 10 bases map to TRBD1. Germline CDR1 is MNHEY and CDR2 is SMNVEV (reference sequence). V shed 5 bases, J shed 5 bases, and the junction held 5 bases outside the gene matches. This CDR3 is 14 amino acids long.

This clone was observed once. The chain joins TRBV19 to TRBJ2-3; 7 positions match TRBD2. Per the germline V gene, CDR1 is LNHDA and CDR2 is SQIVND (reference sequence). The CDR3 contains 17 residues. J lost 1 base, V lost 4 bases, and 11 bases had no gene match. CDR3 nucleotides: TGTGCCAGTAGTACCTCGTCTCTAGCGGAGGGCACAGATACGCAGTATTTT. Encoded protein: CASSTSSLAEGTDTQYF.

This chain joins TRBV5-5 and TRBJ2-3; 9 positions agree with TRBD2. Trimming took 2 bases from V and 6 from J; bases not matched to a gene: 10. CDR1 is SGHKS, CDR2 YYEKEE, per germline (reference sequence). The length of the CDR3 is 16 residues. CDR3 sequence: CASSLVAGGTHDTQYF. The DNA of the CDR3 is TGTGCCAGCAGCTTAGTGGCGGGAGGGACCCACGATACGCAGTATTTT.

CDR3 residues: CASSLALGRGLNEQFF. CDR3 in DNA: TGTGCCAGCAGCTTAGCGCTTGGCAGGGGGCTTAATGAGCAGTTCTTC. The chain is built from TRBV7-2 and TRBJ2-1; 8 bases fit TRBD1. V lost 0 bases, J lost 7 bases, and 8 bases stayed unmatched. Germline V CDR1 and CDR2: SGHTA, FQGNSA. The CDR3 loop spans 16 amino acids.

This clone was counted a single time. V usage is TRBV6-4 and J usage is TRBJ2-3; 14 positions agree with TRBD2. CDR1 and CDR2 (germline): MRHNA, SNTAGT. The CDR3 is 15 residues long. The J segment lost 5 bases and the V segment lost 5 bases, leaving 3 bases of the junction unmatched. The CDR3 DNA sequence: TGTGCCAGCAGTCGACTAGCGGGAGGGAAAGATACGCAGTATTTT. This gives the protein CASSRLAGGKDTQYF.

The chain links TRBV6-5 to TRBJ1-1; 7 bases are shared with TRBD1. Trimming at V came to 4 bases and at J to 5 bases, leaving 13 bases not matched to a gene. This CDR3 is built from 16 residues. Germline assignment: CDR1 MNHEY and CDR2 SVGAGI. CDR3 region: CASSSPRGGWETEAFF. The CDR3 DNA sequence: TGTGCCAGCAGTTCCCCGAGAGGGGGCTGGGAAACTGAAGCTTTCTTT.